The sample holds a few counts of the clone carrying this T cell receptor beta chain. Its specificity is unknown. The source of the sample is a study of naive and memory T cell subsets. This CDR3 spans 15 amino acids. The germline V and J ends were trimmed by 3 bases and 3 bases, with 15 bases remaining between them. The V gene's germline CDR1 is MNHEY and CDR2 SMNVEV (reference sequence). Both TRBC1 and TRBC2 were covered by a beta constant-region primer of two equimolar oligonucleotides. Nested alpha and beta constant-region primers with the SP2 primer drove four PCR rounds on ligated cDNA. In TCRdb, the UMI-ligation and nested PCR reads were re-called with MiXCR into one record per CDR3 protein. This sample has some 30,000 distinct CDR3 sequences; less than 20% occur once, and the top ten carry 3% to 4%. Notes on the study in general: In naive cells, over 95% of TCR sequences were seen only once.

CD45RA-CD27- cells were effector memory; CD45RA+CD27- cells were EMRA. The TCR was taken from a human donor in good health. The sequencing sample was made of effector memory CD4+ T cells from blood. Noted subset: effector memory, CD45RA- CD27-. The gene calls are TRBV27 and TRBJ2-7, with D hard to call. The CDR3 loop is CASSLNPIGDYEQYF. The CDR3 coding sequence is TGTGCCAGCAGTTTGAATCCCATTGGGGACTACGAGCAGTACTTC.